A single sample is the source of the 18 T cell receptor beta chains below, sequenced in a study of blood T cell repertoires in COVID-19. Using immunoSEQ multiplex PCR, the repertoire was profiled, and TCRdb retains in-frame clones only, with some absent. The sample has about 89,000 clones, about 77% seen once; the top ten hold over 5.5%. The material sequenced was peripheral blood. The receptors originated from a man aged 70-80 years with COVID-19, enrolled during active disease.

This clone was found many times. The gene calls are TRBV6-1 and TRBJ2-3; the match to TRBD2 covers 7 bases. CDR1 and CDR2 (germline): MNHNS, SASEGT. V shed 1 base, J shed 6 bases, and the junction held 7 bases outside the gene matches. This CDR3 contains 15 residues. The CDR3 DNA sequence: TGTGCCAGCAGTGAAGATGGCGGGAGTGGGGATACGCAGTATTTT. Its protein product is CASSEDGGSGDTQYF.

The chain has TRBV5-4 and TRBJ2-2; 7 bases align to TRBD1. J gave up 2 bases and V 4 bases, and 8 bases lay outside the gene matches. CDR1 is SGHNT and CDR2 is YYREEE in the germline V gene (reference sequence). This CDR3 contains 16 residues. CDR3 coding DNA: TGTGCCAGCAGCGGATCGGGACAGCCCAACACCGGGGAGCTGTTTTTT. This sequence encodes CASSGSGQPNTGELFF.

V and J are TRBV19 and TRBJ1-1; a weak D match, TRBD1 (6 bases). Germline V gives CDR1 LNHDA, CDR2 SQIVND (reference sequence). The CDR3 is 14 residues long. V gave up 7 bases and J gave up 4 bases, with 16 bases separating them. CDR3 in amino acids: CASTLQGLGTEAFF. The CDR3, as DNA: TGTGCCAGTACCCTACAGGGTTTGGGCACTGAAGCTTTCTTT.

This clone was seen more than once but under ten times. V usage is TRBV7-9 and J usage is TRBJ2-7; 11 bases line up with TRBD1. This CDR3 spans 15 amino acids. Germline V gene lookup returns CDR1 SEHNR and CDR2 FQNEAQ (reference sequence). Trimming took 2 bases from V and 4 from J; bases not matched to a gene: 4. The CDR3 DNA sequence: TGTGCCAGCAGCTTACCGGGACAGGGGGTTTACGAGCAGTACTTC. Translation: CASSLPGQGVYEQYF.

The rearrangement joins TRBV7-9 to TRBJ1-2; 10 nucleotides match TRBD1. The CDR3 extends over 14 amino acids. CDR1 and CDR2 from the germline V gene are SEHNR and FQNEAQ (reference sequence). The ends lost 5 bases at V and 5 bases at J; junction bases unmatched: 5. The DNA for the CDR3 is TGTGCCAGCAGCGTAGGACAGGGGGGGTATGGCTACACCTTC. Its translation: CASSVGQGGYGYTF.

V gene TRBV7-8 combines with J gene TRBJ1-2, with TRBD1 identical over 8 bases. Germline V gene data show CDR1 as SGHVS and CDR2 as FQNEAQ. V lost 5 bases, J lost 7 bases, and 15 bases stayed unmatched. The CDR3 totals 16 residues. The CDR3 DNA is TGTGCCAGCAGCCCTCGAACGACAGGGGTGACGTCTGGCTACACCTTC. It is translated as CASSPRTTGVTSGYTF.

V gene TRBV4-3 combines with J gene TRBJ2-1; TRBD2 aligns across 11 bases. J lost 5 bases, V lost 1 base, and 1 base had no gene match. The CDR3 has 15 amino acids. CDR1 and CDR2 (germline): LGHNA, YSLEER. In DNA form, the CDR3 reads TGCGCCAGCAGCCAAGGACTAGCGGGAAACAATGAGCAGTTCTTC. It encodes CASSQGLAGNNEQFF.

The V and J genes are TRBV28 and TRBJ2-3; D is possibly TRBD1 (5 bases). The germline V and J ends were trimmed by 5 bases and 5 bases, with 8 bases remaining between them. The length of the CDR3 is 12 residues. Looked up from germline, CDR1 is MDHEN and CDR2 is SYDVKM. CDR3 DNA: TGTGCCAGCAGTGCAGGGATAGATACGCAGTATTTT. It specifies CASSAGIDTQYF.

The rearrangement links TRBV27 to TRBJ2-2; a possible D gene is TRBD1 (6 bases). The germline V and J ends were trimmed by 6 bases and 1 base, with 12 bases remaining between them. The CDR3 has 15 amino acids. CDR1 is MNHEY and CDR2 is SMNVEV in the germline V gene (reference sequence). CDR3 amino acids: CASSRGQRNTGELFF. In nucleotides, the CDR3 is TGTGCCAGCAGCAGAGGACAGCGGAACACCGGGGAGCTGTTTTTT.

The count of this clone is one. The CDR3 DNA reads as TGCGCCAGCAGCCAAGACGGGGTCATTGAAGCTTTCTTT. It specifies CASSQDGVIEAFF. This chain connects TRBV4-1 to TRBJ1-1; D gene uncertain. Germline lookup yields CDR1 MGHRA and CDR2 YSYEKL. The V gene lost 0 bases and the J gene lost 7 bases, with 9 bases spanning the gap. This CDR3 has 13 amino acids.

This chain uses TRBV7-9 with TRBJ1-4; 9 positions match TRBD1. This CDR3 contains 13 residues. V lost 6 bases, J lost 7 bases, and 3 bases stayed unmatched. Looked up from germline, CDR1 is SEHNR and CDR2 is FQNEAQ (reference sequence). The DNA of the CDR3 is TGTGCCAGCAGACAGGGGGCAGTTGAAAAACTGTTTTTT. Amino acids: CASRQGAVEKLFF.

The gene calls are TRBV7-2 and TRBJ2-4, with TRBD2 matching 8 bases. V was pared by 2 bases and J by 9 bases, with 9 bases of the junction left unmatched. This CDR3 has 15 amino acids. CDR1 is SGHTA, CDR2 FQGNSA, per germline. The DNA of the CDR3 is TGTGCCAGCAGCTTATTCGGGGGGGGATTGGGCATTCAGTACTTC. It codes for CASSLFGGGLGIQYF.

The chain links TRBV2 to TRBJ1-4; D is possibly TRBD1 (5 bases). Germline V gene sequence: CDR1 SNHLY, CDR2 FYNNEI. This CDR3 region has 14 residues. Trimming pared 4 bases from V and 4 bases from J, leaving 10 bases between. DNA for the CDR3: TGTGCCAGCAGTGCAGAGACAGTTAATGAAAAACTGTTTTTT. Amino acids: CASSAETVNEKLFF.

The rearrangement joins TRBV5-4 to TRBJ2-7; 9 bases map to TRBD2. The germline V gene has CDR1 SGHNT and CDR2 YYREEE (reference sequence). Trimming took 4 bases from V and 8 from J; bases not matched to a gene: 13. This CDR3 is built from 15 residues. CDR3 coding DNA: TGTGCCAGCAGCATACTAGCGGGTTGGAATATCCAGCAGTACTTC. Protein: CASSILAGWNIQQYF.

The chain recombines TRBV6-5 with TRBJ1-3; D is unresolved. V was cut by 0 bases and J by 0 bases, with 9 bases left in between. This CDR3 region has 16 residues. Germline V gives CDR1 MNHEY, CDR2 SVGAGI. The CDR3 nucleotides are TGTGCCAGCAGTTACTCGGCAGGCCCCTCTGGAAACACCATATATTTT. Its protein is CASSYSAGPSGNTIYF.

In its sample, this clone is medium-sized. J is TRBJ2-7 and V is TRBV7-9; no reliable D call. CDR3 length: 16 amino acids. The V and J ends lost 5 bases and 3 bases respectively, with 20 bases between them. Germline loops: CDR1 SEHNR, CDR2 FQNEAQ (reference sequence). The CDR3: CASSRGSPAFHYEQYF. DNA for the CDR3: TGTGCCAGCAGCCGAGGATCTCCCGCGTTCCACTACGAGCAGTACTTC.

The rearrangement uses TRBV5-6 and TRBJ2-4; D is perhaps TRBD2 (6 bases). The CDR3 is made up of 16 amino acids. In germline, CDR1 is SGHDT, CDR2 YYEEEE. V lost 0 bases to trimming and J lost 7 bases, with 17 bases between them. This CDR3 is CASSLASAGRGNIQYF. The CDR3, as DNA: TGTGCCAGCAGCTTGGCGTCGGCGGGACGAGGGAACATTCAGTACTTC.

This clone was observed a few times. The chain combines TRBV13 with TRBJ2-3, with TRBD1 matching 7 bases. This CDR3 region has 16 residues. V trimming: 3 bases; J trimming: 1 base; junction bases outside the gene matches: 7. CDR1 and CDR2 from the germline V gene are PRHDT and FYEKMQ (reference sequence). The CDR3 region is CASSLSGGWGTDTQYF. CDR3 DNA sequence: TGTGCCAGCAGCTTGTCAGGGGGTTGGGGCACAGATACGCAGTATTTT.